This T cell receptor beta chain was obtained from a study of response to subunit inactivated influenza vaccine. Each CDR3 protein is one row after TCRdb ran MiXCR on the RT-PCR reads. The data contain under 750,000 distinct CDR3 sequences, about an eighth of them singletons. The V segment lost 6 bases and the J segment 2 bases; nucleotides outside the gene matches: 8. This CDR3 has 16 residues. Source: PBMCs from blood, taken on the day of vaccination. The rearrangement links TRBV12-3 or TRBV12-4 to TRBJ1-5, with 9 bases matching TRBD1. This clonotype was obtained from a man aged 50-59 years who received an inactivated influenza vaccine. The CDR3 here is CASRKGQGLGNQPQHF. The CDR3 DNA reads TGTGCCAGCAGGAAGGGACAGGGACTCGGCAATCAGCCCCAGCATTTT.